Here is one TCR beta chain with its context. Not a single patient had been given any form of treatment at any point before undergoing thyroid surgery. The CDR3 consists of 16 residues. Trimming took 2 bases from V and 4 from J; bases not matched to a gene: 11. Germline V gene data show CDR1 as SGHDT and CDR2 as YYEEEE. This entry belongs to a study of metastatic and nonmetastatic thyroid tumors. Study summary: Patients with malignant and benign thyroid disease provided blood and tumor or nodule tissue, whose repertoires were compared.

Via MiXCR, TCRdb re-called the PCR reads. The sample yields some 41,000 clones, 25% to 30% seen once. The TCR originated in a male donor with papillary thyroid cancer or a benign thyroid nodule (not recorded which). Some clones in this sample may be carry-over from other donors' samples. The sequenced material came from blood. The chain has TRBV5-6 and TRBJ2-7; 8 bases match TRBD1. CDR3 in DNA: TGTGCCAGCAGCTTTTTTTTGGGACAGGCGGATTACGAGCAGTACTTC. It encodes CASSFFLGQADYEQYF.